Sequencing of this T cell receptor beta chain was carried out in a study of response to subunit inactivated influenza vaccine (dated by TCRdb to the late 2010s). For the wider study: Deep quantitative T cell receptor repertoire profiling was used in the study to track responses to a trivalent subunit inactivated influenza vaccine.

The time point tag for this specimen amounts to: 45 days after influenza vaccine administration. The receptor library was made with RT-PCR. The run used an Illumina HiSeq 2500. TCRdb passed the public sequencing reads through fastp at Q25 and MiXCR, retaining productive beta sequences. All rows with the same CDR3 protein become a single entry with the most common DNA and genes. Within this sample are hundreds of thousands of distinct CDR3 sequences, with approximately 12% of them counted one time only. The ten largest clonotypes hold less than 15% of the sample. Paper-wide results and their limitations: It was suggested by the authors that each seasonal influenza vaccination may recruit only a limited number of new T cells.

From the cysteine through the phenylalanine, the CDR3 covers 15 amino acids. Only the CDR3 DNA stays, 45 bases, in frame from base 1. V was cut back by 5 bases and J by 5 bases, leaving a gap of 18 bases between them. CDR1 and CDR2 are drawn from the germline V gene (reference sequence): MNHEY, SMNVEV. This clonotype appeared many times. Its antigen specificity is not known. Base qualities were left out, and no much larger clone turns up one base away. The rearrangement joined TRBV27 to TRBJ1-1, with TRBD1 as a weak D call on 5 bases. Sequencing was performed on PBMCs from blood, taken about 40 days after vaccination. The clonotype was recovered from a man aged 50 to 59 who received an inactivated influenza vaccine. Donor details come from another sample of the same person, matched by shared clones. The CDR3 loop reads CASSHVRGGGTEAFF. Read as DNA, the sequence is TGTGCCAGCAGTCACGTTCGGGGCGGAGGTACTGAAGCTTTCTTT.